These 8 T cell receptor beta chains originate from one sample sequenced in a study of PD-L1 blockade in urothelial cancer. Assay: immunoSEQ multiplex PCR; the TCRdb copy retains only in-frame clones and omits some. The sample carries more than 30,000 clones, about four fifths recorded once. Sequencing was performed on PBMCs, taken around atezolizumab (anti-PD-L1) treatment. Source of these receptors: a man between 60 and 70 years old with urothelial cancer.

V gene TRBV7-9 combines with J gene TRBJ1-2, with 8 bases aligning to TRBD1. The V gene's germline CDR1 is SEHNR and CDR2 FQNEAQ (reference sequence). CDR3 length: 14 residues. V lost 5 bases, J lost 7 bases, and 9 bases stayed unmatched. The CDR3 DNA reads as TGTGCCAGCAGCCCCGACAGGGGATCGACTGGCTACACCTTC. The encoded protein is CASSPDRGSTGYTF.

This chain links TRBV28 with TRBJ2-3, with 9 bases matching TRBD1. The germline V gene has CDR1 MDHEN and CDR2 SYDVKM. This CDR3 comprises 16 residues. Trimming removed 2 bases from V and 3 bases from J; junction bases left unmatched: 6. The chain's CDR3 is CASSLAGQGWTDTQYF. Written as DNA, the CDR3 is TGTGCCAGCAGTTTAGCGGGACAGGGTTGGACAGATACGCAGTATTTT. Drawing the rest from reference TRBV28 and TRBJ2-3, the complete variable domain is DVKVTQSSRYLVKRTGEKVFLECVQDMDHENMFWYRQDPGLGLRLIYFSYDVKMKEKGDIPEGYSVSREKKERFSLILESASTNQTSMYLCASSLAGQGWTDTQYFGPGTRLTVL.

This rearrangement joins TRBV7-2 to TRBJ1-2; 7 positions match TRBD1. The junction had 3 bases not matched to a gene; V was cut back by 5 bases and J by 3 bases. Per the germline V gene, CDR1 is SGHTA and CDR2 is FQGNSA. The CDR3 is 13 residues long. CDR3 bases: TGTGCCAGCAGCGCCAGGGGGGACTATGGCTACACCTTC. This encodes CASSARGDYGYTF.

This clone showed up just a few times. The J gene is TRBJ2-2, the V gene TRBV9; 12 bases are a match to TRBD2. The CDR3 is made up of 19 amino acids. The trim removed 3 bases at V and 0 bases at J, leaving 9 bases unmatched. Germline V gives CDR1 SGDLS, CDR2 YYNGEE. CDR3 coding DNA: TGTGCCAGCAGCGCCTTTGGTACTAGCGGGGGGCCGAACACCGGGGAGCTGTTTTTT. Its protein is CASSAFGTSGGPNTGELFF.

The chain uses TRBV10-3 and TRBJ1-2; D uncertain. CDR1 ENHRY and CDR2 SYGVKD come from the germline V gene. CDR3 length equals 11 residues. Trimming shortened V by 5 bases and J by 5 bases, and 6 bases separated the two germline ends. The CDR3 here is CAISSGYGYTF. CDR3 sequence (DNA): TGTGCCATCAGTTCAGGTTATGGCTACACCTTC.

The J gene is TRBJ2-2, the V gene TRBV4-2; TRBD2 aligns across 9 bases. The germline V gene encodes CDR1 LGHNA and CDR2 YNFKEQ. The CDR3 is 16 amino acids. The ends lost 4 bases at V and 0 bases at J; junction bases unmatched: 3. DNA of the CDR3: TGTGCCAGCAGCCCCTTAGCGGGGGCGAACACCGGGGAGCTGTTTTTT. Encoded protein: CASSPLAGANTGELFF.

J is TRBJ1-1 and V is TRBV7-2; no clear D. The germline gives CDR1 SGHTA, CDR2 FQGNSA. Trimming took 3 bases from V and 6 from J, leaving 14 bases between them. The CDR3 is made up of 14 amino acids. CDR3 in amino acids: CASSFSAGVAEAFF. The CDR3 region has the DNA TGTGCCAGCAGCTTTTCTGCGGGTGTGGCTGAAGCTTTCTTT.

V is TRBV30 and J is TRBJ2-1; D unresolved. V was shortened by 3 bases and J by 11 bases, with 14 bases between the two germline ends. The CDR3 extends over 12 amino acids. Germline V lookup: CDR1 GTSNPN, CDR2 SVGIG (reference sequence). CDR3 in DNA: TGTGCCTGGAGCGAACAGTTCGCAAAGCAGTTCTTC. It specifies CAWSEQFAKQFF.